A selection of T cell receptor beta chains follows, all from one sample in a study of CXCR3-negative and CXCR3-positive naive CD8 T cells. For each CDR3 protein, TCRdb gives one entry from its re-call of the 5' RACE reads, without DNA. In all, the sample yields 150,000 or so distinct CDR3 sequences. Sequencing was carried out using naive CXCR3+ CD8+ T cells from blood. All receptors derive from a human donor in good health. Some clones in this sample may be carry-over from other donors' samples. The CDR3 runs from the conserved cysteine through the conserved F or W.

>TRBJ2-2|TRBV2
CASSDSGRNTGELFF
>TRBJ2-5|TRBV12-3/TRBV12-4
CASSLERDREETQYF
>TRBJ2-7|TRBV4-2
CASSHKLGTYEQYF
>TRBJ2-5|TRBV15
CATSRDGDSLGETQYF
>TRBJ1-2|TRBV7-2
CASSSLGSGYGYTF
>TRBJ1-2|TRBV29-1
CSVGTGEGYTF
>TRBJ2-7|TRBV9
CASSVGSGTTYEQYF
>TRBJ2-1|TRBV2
CASITTRGGDNEQFF
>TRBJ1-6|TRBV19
CASSPGNYNSPLHF
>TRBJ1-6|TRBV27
CASSLQGHSPLHF
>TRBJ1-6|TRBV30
CAWSGTGANYSPLHF
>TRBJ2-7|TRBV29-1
CSVSQDRAYEQYF
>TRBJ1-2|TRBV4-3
CASSQEGEDSGYGYTF
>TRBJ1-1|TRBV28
CASSPQLAGVNTEAFF
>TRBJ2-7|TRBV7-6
CASSGTSGGSYEQYF
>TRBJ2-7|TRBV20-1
CSASQVQSPSYEQYF
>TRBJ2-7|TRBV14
CASSQGLASEQYF
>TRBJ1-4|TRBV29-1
CSVEDPTPGADEKLFF
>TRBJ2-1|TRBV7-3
CASSETGINEQFF
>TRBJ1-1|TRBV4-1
CASSGVGNTEAFF
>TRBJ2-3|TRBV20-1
CSAIPTTVSTDTEYF
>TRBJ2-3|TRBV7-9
CASSPQGLAGSAGGTDTQYF
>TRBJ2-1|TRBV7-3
CASSLDFSSYNEQFF
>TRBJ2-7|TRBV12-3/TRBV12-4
CASSSYSGPYEQYF
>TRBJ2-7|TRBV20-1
CSAQLAGFEQYF
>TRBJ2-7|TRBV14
CASSQVDRTLSYEQYF
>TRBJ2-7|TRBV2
CASSEDGYEQYF
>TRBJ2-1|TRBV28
CASSSGTYNEQFF
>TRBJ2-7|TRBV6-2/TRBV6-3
CASSSAGQDGFYEQYF